This is a list of T cell receptor beta chains from one sample in a study of blood T cell repertoires in COVID-19. Repertoires were generated with immunoSEQ multiplex PCR, while TCRdb's copy carries only in-frame clones and drops some. The sample contains 260,000 or so clones, roughly 88% of which appear only once. The sequencing sample was made of PBMCs or T cells enriched from blood (not recorded which). All receptors come from a woman in her forties with acute COVID-19. Each CDR3 is given with its conserved first and last residue. Each record gives: J gene, D gene, clone size, V gene, CDR3 protein, CDR3 DNA. A D gene is named only where the DNA matches it firmly. For some rows the clone size is stated as once, few or many, or as a class when expanded; others skip it.

TRBJ2-3 TRBD2 . TRBV27 CASSSTGTSGMVPDTQYF TGTGCCAGCAGTTCGACCGGGACTAGCGGGATGGTCCCAGATACGCAGTATTTT
TRBJ1-1 . . TRBV29-1 CSVLGSVGAPTEAFF TGCAGCGTTCTGGGGTCGGTAGGGGCCCCCACTGAAGCTTTCTTT
TRBJ1-5 TRBD1 . TRBV6-5 CASRDRENQPQHF TGTGCCAGTCGGGACAGGGAGAATCAGCCCCAGCATTTT
TRBJ1-2 . . TRBV9 CASSVESRGYTF TGTGCCAGCAGCGTAGAGAGCCGGGGCTACACCTTC
TRBJ1-5 . once TRBV2 CASSEWPGHQPQHF TGTGCCAGCAGTGAATGGCCAGGGCATCAGCCCCAGCATTTT
TRBJ1-1 TRBD1 . TRBV11-2 CASSLEGQGIGTEAFF TGTGCCAGCAGCTTAGAAGGACAGGGGATAGGCACTGAAGCTTTCTTT
TRBJ2-5 TRBD2 . TRBV11-2 CASSLGLAHETQYF TGTGCCAGCAGCTTAGGACTAGCGCACGAGACCCAGTACTTC
TRBJ2-1 . . TRBV3-1/TRBV3-2 CASSQAESMEQFF TGTGCCAGCAGCCAAGCTGAGAGCATGGAGCAGTTCTTC
TRBJ1-1 TRBD1 . TRBV19 CASSTGGNTEAFF TGTGCCAGTAGTACAGGGGGGAACACTGAAGCTTTCTTT
TRBJ2-3 . few TRBV7-9 CASSLVYRLGATDTQYF TGTGCCAGCAGCTTAGTCTATAGGTTAGGAGCCACAGATACGCAGTATTTT
TRBJ2-7 . . TRBV9 CASSARQDSNYEQYF TGTGCCAGCAGCGCACGACAGGATTCTAACTACGAGCAGTACTTC
TRBJ2-1 . . TRBV7-2 CASSRTGFYEQFF TGTGCCAGCAGCCGAACAGGGTTTTATGAGCAGTTCTTC
TRBJ2-2 TRBD2 . TRBV4-3 CASSRAGGQNTGELFF TGCGCCAGCAGCCGCGCGGGAGGGCAGAACACCGGGGAGCTGTTTTTT
TRBJ2-1 TRBD2 . TRBV10-3 CAISNTSGIYNEQFF TGTGCCATCAGTAATACTAGCGGCATTTACAATGAGCAGTTCTTC
TRBJ2-1 TRBD2 . TRBV30 CACGGGKNRGPGLAGVSVYEQFF TGTGCCTGTGGAGGAGGCAAAAACAGGGGACCGGGACTAGCGGGAGTCAGTGTCTATGAGCAGTTCTTC
TRBJ2-2 TRBD2 . TRBV7-3 CASTKTSGAGRVTGELFF TGTGCCAGCACCAAGACTAGCGGGGCAGGTCGTGTCACCGGGGAGCTGTTTTTT
TRBJ2-5 . . TRBV19 CASSLSTGSPETQYF TGTGCCAGTAGTCTTTCAACAGGGTCCCCAGAGACCCAGTACTTC
TRBJ2-3 TRBD1 . TRBV7-9 CASSSGQGALDTQYF TGTGCCAGCAGCTCCGGACAGGGGGCCTTAGATACGCAGTATTTT
TRBJ1-4 . . TRBV7-9 CASSYRAVNEKLFF TGTGCCAGCAGCTACAGGGCGGTGAATGAAAAACTGTTTTTT
TRBJ1-1 . . TRBV6-6 CASRFVGVGTEAFF TGTGCCAGCAGGTTCGTAGGGGTGGGCACTGAAGCTTTCTTT
TRBJ1-1 . . TRBV3-1/TRBV3-2 CASSLGTPTEAFF TGTGCCAGCAGCCTCGGGACACCAACTGAAGCTTTCTTT
TRBJ1-4 . . TRBV5-6 CASSLWSGSPGMRQKLFF TGTGCCAGCAGCTTGTGGTCGGGATCCCCCGGGATGCGGCAAAAACTGTTTTTT
TRBJ1-3 . few TRBV27 CASSSLASGNTIYF TGTGCCAGCAGTTCTCTAGCCTCTGGAAACACCATATATTTT
TRBJ2-4 . . TRBV5-8 CASRQTSWEVGKNIQYF TGTGCCAGCAGGCAGACTAGTTGGGAGGTGGGCAAAAACATTCAGTACTTC
TRBJ1-1 . . TRBV11-3 CASSISIYSTEAFF TGTGCCAGCAGCATAAGCATTTATTCCACTGAAGCTTTCTTT
TRBJ1-1 . . TRBV7-9 CASRPLGGPTEAFF TGTGCCAGCAGGCCCCTTGGAGGGCCCACTGAAGCTTTCTTT